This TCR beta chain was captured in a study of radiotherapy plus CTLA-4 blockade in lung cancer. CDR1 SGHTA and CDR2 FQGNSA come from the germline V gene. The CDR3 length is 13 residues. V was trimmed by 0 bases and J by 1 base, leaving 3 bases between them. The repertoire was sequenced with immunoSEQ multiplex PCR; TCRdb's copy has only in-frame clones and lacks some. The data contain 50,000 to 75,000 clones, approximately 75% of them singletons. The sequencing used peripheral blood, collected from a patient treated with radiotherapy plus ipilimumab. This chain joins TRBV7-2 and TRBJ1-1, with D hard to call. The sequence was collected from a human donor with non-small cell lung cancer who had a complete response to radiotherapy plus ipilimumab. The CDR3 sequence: CASSLAKNTEAFF. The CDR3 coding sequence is TGTGCCAGCAGCTTAGCGAAGAACACTGAAGCTTTCTTT.